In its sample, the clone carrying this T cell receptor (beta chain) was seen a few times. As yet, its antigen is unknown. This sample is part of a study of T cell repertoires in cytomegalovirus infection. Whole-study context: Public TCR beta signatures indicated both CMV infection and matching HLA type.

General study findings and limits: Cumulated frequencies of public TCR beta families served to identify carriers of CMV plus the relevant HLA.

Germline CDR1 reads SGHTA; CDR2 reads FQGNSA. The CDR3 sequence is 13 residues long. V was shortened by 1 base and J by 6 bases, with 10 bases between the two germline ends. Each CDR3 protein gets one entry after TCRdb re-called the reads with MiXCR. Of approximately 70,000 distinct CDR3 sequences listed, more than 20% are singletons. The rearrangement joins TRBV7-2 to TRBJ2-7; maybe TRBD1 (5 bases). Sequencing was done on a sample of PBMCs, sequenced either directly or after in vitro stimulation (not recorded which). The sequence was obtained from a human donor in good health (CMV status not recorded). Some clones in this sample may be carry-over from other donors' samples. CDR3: CASSLDQGSEQYF. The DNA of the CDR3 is TGTGCCAGCAGCTTAGATCAGGGATCCGAGCAGTACTTC. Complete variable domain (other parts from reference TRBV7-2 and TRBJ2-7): GAGVSQSPSNKVTEKGKDVELRCDPISGHTALYWYRQSLGQGLEFLIYFQGNSAPDKSGLPSDRFSAERTGGSVSTLTIQRTQQEDSAVYLCASSLDQGSEQYFGPGTRLTVT.